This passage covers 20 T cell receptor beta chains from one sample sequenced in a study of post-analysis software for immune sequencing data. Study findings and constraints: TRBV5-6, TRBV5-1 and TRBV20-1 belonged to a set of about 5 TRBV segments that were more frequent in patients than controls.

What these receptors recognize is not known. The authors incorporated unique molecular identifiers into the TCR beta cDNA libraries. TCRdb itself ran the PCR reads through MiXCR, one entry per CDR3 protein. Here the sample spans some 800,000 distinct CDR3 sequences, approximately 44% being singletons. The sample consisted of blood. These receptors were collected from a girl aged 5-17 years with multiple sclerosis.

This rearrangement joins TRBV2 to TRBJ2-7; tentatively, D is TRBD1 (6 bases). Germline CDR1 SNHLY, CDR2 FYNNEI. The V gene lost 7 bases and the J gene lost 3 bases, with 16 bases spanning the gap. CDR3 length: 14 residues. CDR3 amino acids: CASNRETRDYEQYF. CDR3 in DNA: TGTGCCAGCAACAGGGAGACGAGGGACTACGAGCAGTACTTC.

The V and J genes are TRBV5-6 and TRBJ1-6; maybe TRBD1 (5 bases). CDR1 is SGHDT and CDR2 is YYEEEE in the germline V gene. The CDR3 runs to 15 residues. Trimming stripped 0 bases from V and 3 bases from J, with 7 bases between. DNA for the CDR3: TGTGCCAGCAGCTTGGTCGACAGCTATAATTCACCCCTCCACTTT. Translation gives CASSLVDSYNSPLHF.

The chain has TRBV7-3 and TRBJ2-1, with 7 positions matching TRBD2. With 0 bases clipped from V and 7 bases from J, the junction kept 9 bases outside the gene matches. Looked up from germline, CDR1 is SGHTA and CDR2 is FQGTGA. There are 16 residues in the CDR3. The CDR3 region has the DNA TGTGCCAGCAGCTTAACGTCCAGCGGGGTTACGAATGAGCAGTTCTTC. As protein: CASSLTSSGVTNEQFF.

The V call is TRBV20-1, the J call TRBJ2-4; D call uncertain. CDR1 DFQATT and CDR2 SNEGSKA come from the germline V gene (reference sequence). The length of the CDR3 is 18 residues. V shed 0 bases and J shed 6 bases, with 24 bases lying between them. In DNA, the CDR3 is TGCAGTGCTAGAGATCTGGTGGCGGCACCGAACCCGGGAAACATTCAGTACTTC. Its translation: CSARDLVAAPNPGNIQYF.

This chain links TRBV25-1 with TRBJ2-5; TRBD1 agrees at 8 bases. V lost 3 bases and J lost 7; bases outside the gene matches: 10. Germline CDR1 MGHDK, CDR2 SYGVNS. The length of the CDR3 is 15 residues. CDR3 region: CASSDGAGGAGTQYF. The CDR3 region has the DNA TGTGCCAGCAGTGATGGGGCAGGGGGCGCGGGGACCCAGTACTTC. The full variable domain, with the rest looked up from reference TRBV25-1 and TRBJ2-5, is EADIYQTPRYLVIGTGKKITLECSQTMGHDKMYWYQQDPGMELHLIHYSYGVNSTEKGDLSSESTVSRIRTEHFPLTLESARPSHTSQYLCASSDGAGGAGTQYFGPGTRLLVL.

The CDR3 DNA reads as TGCAGCCCGGGGGGGGACGGCGGTGAGCAGTTCTTC. Residues: CSPGGDGGEQFF. The chain joins TRBV29-1 to TRBJ2-1; 8 bases are a match to TRBD2. The germline V gene has CDR1 SQVTM and CDR2 ANQGSEA. The CDR3 runs 12 residues. V was clipped by 8 bases and J by 9 bases; unmatched bases: 9.

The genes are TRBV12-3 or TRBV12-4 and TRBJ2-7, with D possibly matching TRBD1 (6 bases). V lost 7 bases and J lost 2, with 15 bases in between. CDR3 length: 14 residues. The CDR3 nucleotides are TGTGCCAGCACCATAGTGGGACAAGCCTACGAGCAGTACTTC. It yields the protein CASTIVGQAYEQYF.

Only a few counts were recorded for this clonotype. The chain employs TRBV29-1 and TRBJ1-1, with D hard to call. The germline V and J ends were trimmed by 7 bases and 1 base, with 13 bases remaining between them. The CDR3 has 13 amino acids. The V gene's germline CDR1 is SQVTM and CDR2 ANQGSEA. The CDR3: CSGSRHWNTEAFF. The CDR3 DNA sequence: TGCAGCGGGTCAAGGCATTGGAACACTGAAGCTTTCTTT.

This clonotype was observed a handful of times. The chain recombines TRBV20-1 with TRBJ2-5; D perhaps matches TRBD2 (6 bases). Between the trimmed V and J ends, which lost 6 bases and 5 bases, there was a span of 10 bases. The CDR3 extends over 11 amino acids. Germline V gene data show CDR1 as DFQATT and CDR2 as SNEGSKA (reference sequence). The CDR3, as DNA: TGCAGTGCCTTAGCGGAGGAGACCCAGTACTTC. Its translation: CSALAEETQYF.

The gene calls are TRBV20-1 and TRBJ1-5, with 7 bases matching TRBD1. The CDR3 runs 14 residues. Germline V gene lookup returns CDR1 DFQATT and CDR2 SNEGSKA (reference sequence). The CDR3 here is CSAEAGGYNQPQHF. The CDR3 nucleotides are TGCAGCGCGGAGGCAGGGGGGTACAATCAGCCCCAGCATTTT.

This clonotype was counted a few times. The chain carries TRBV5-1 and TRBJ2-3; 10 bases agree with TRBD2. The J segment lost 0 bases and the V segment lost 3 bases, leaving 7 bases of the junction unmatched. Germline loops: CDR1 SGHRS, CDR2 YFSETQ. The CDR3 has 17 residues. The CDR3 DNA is TGCGCCAGCAGCTCTGAACTAGCGGGACCGAGCACAGATACGCAGTATTTT. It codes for CASSSELAGPSTDTQYF.

The CDR3 nucleotides read TGTGCCAGCAGCAGGAGAACCGGGACAGGGGATCGGGACTATGGCTACACCTTC. Encoded protein: CASSRRTGTGDRDYGYTF. The chain has TRBV7-9 and TRBJ1-2; 10 bases are shared with TRBD1. This CDR3 has 18 amino acids. Per germline, CDR1 SEHNR and CDR2 FQNEAQ (reference sequence). J was trimmed by 3 bases and V by 5 bases; bases with no gene match: 15.

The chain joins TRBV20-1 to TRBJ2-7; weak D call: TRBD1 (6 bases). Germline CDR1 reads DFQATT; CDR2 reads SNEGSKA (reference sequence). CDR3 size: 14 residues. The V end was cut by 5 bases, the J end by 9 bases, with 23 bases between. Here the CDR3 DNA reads TGCAGTGCTCCCCTTAGGCAGATGGGGGCCGGGCAGTACTTC. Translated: CSAPLRQMGAGQYF.

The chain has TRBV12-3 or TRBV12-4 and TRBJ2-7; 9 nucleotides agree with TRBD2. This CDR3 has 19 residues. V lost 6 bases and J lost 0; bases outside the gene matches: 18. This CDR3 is CASRPVLTSGLKFSYEQYF. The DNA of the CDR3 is TGTGCCAGCAGGCCCGTGTTGACTAGCGGTCTCAAATTCTCCTACGAGCAGTACTTC.

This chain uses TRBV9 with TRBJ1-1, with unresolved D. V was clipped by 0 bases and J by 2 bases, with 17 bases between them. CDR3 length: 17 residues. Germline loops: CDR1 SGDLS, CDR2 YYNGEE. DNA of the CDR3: TGTGCCAGCAGCGTAGAAGGCTTACCGTACCCAAACACTGAAGCTTTCTTT. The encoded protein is CASSVEGLPYPNTEAFF.

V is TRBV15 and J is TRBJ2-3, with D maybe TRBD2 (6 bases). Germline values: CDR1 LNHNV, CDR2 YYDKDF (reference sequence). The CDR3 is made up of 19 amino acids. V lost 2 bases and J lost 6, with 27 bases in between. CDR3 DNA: TGTGCCACCAGCAGAACCCTAATCTACGGGACTGCCATGTCGGATACGCAGTATTTT. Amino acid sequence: CATSRTLIYGTAMSDTQYF.

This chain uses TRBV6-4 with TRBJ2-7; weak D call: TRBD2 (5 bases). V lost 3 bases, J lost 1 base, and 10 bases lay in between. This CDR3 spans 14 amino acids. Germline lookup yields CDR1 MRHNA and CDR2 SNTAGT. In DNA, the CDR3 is TGTGCCAGCAGTGAGATCGCGGGTTCCTACGAGCAGTACTTC. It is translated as CASSEIAGSYEQYF.

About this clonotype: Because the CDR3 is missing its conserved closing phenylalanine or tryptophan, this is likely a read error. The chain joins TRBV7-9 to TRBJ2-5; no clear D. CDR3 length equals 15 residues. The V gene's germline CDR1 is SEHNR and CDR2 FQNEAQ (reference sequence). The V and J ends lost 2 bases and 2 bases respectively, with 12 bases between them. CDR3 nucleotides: TGTGCCAGCAGCTTAACGGCGCCAAAACAAGAGACCCAGTACGTC. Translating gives CASSLTAPKQETQYV.

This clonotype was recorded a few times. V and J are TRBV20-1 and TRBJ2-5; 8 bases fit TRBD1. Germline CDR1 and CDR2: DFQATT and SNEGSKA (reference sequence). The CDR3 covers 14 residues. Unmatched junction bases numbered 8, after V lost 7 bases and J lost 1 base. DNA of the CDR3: TGCAGTGTCCAGACAGGGGTTATCCAAGAGACCCAGTACTTC. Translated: CSVQTGVIQETQYF.

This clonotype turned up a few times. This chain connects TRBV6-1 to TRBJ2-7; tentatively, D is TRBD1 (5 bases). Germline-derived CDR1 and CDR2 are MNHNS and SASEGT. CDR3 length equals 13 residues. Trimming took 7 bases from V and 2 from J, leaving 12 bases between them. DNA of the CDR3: TGTGCCAGCATGTCAGGGAAACCCTACGAGCAGTACTTC. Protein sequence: CASMSGKPYEQYF.